The source of this T cell receptor (beta chain) is a study of beta chain features in type 1 diabetes. Overall study results and limits: Patients with Type 1 diabetes showed moderately but significantly shorter TCRB CDR3s in all four CD4+ subsets. Researchers cautioned that cDNA sequencing could over-represent cells with high TCR expression.

The CDR3 length is 15 residues. Per the germline V gene, CDR1 is SGHRS and CDR2 is YFSETQ. V shed 4 bases and J 0 bases; nucleotides not matched to a gene: 5. The study reverse transcribed the entire isolated RNA, so it sequenced expressed TCRB transcripts. Generated by immunoSEQ multiplex PCR, the TCRdb table keeps only in-frame clones and is missing some. This repertoire shows 300,000 to 400,000 clones, 13% found once; its top ten account for 0.015%. On this clone itself: What it recognizes is unknown.

Sequencing was done on a sample of naive CD4+ T cells from blood. The origin of this receptor is a woman aged 18-29 years with type 1 diabetes. The chain links TRBV5-1 to TRBJ1-1, with 8 bases identical to TRBD1. The CDR3 is CASSLQGEMNTEAFF. The CDR3 bases are TGCGCCAGCAGCCTACAGGGGGAGATGAACACTGAAGCTTTCTTT.